This TCR beta chain was identified during a study of blood T cell repertoires in COVID-19. Whole-study context: Samples representing acute and convalescent COVID-19 were sourced from the United States, Italy and Spain. The cDNA or gDNA used as material had been derived from T cells, B-cell-depleted T cells, or PBMCs.

The CDR3 length is 17 residues. Germline-derived CDR1 and CDR2 are KGHSH and LQKENI. V shed 0 bases, J shed 2 bases, and the junction held 5 bases outside the gene matches. Authors' methods: Nucleated cell counts were estimated from reference gene primer amplification. Clones were read by immunoSEQ multiplex PCR, and TCRdb kept only the in-frame ones, dropping some. V and J calls and clone size come straight from that table; D and trimming were deduced from the DNA. The profile shows 35,000 to 45,000 clones, roughly 87% of them singletons. Material for sequencing was peripheral blood. This TCR was recovered from a human donor in a cohort sampled during active COVID-19. This chain links TRBV18 with TRBJ1-5; TRBD1 matches 9 bases. The CDR3 reads CASSPPRGDRGNQPQHF. The CDR3 DNA follows: TGTGCCAGCTCACCACCCCGAGGGGACAGGGGCAATCAGCCCCAGCATTTT.